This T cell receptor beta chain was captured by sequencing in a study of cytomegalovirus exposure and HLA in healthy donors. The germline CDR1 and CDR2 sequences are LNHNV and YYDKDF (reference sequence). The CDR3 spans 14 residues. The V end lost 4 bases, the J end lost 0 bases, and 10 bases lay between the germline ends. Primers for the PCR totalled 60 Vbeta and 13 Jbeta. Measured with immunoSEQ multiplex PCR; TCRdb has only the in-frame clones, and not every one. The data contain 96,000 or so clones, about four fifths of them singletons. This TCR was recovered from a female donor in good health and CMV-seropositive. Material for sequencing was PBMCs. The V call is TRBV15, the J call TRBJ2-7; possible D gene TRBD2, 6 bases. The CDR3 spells CATSISSGSYEQYF. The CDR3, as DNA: TGTGCCACCAGCATCAGTAGCGGCTCCTACGAGCAGTACTTC.